This TCR beta chain was recorded in a study of blood T cell repertoires in COVID-19 (TCRdb year 2020). Looking at the study overall: Collaborator samples came from the United States, Italy and Spain and covered acute and convalescent phases of COVID-19. The sample metadata nearly always contained a de-identified subject ID, COVID-19 status, age in years and sex. Where HLA class I and class II types were available, the types were taken from metadata supplied by the sample provider, not from assay-based typing. The repertoires were released in a freely available public database intended as a resource for research on the immune response to SARS-CoV-2. The prospective study material was composed of cDNA or gDNA derived from T cells, B-cell-depleted T cells, or PBMCs. Subjects who had been exposed to COVID-19, were actively infected with it, or had recovered from it provided the deeply sampled blood TCRbeta repertoires that made up the dataset. Samples came from the ongoing ImmuneRACE study (first 160 participants) plus 1,254 subjects from 6 global collaborators. Overall results and qualifications from the work: Clinical and demographic metadata were provided uncurated, with the amount varying by source and participant.

TCRbeta CDR3 regions were amplified from genomic DNA using the immunoSEQ Assay, a bias-controlled multiplex PCR. The authors' pipeline ran thus. The number of nucleated cells in each sample was estimated from the amplification of reference gene primers within the assay. To quantify the absolute abundance of each unique TCRbeta CDR3 rearrangement, sequence reads were collapsed and filtered. Productive Simpson clonality was computed per sample as the square root of Simpson's diversity index over productive rearrangements. TCRdb took over this immuneACCESS table, retaining in-frame rearrangements with V and J assigned. Such tables are incomplete; in checked studies, under half of the missing clones stem from an unresolved V gene, and the remainder is unexplained. Clonal size and the V and J genes are those of that table, whereas D and trimming came from the DNA. A total of roughly 230,000 clones appear in this sample, 90% of them only once. 2% to 2.5% of the sample lies in the top ten.

Remarks on this clone: Its antigen is still unknown. No much larger clone is present one base from it, and per-base qualities are unavailable.

In Seattle, one collaborating source enrolled patients while the infection was active and tracked those patients longitudinally over the course of disease. Collaborating institutions collected whole blood in K2EDTA tubes following their own protocols. Collaborator samples were shipped for TCRbeta analysis as frozen whole blood, isolated PBMCs, or DNA extracted from either sample type. V is clipped by 1 base and J by 2 bases, and the sequence between their germline boundaries is 17 bases long. Via the germline V gene, CDR1 is SGHTA and CDR2 FQGNSA. Measured from the cysteine to the phenylalanine, the CDR3 is 17 residues long. Of all the DNA, just the CDR3 is kept, 51 bases in frame from base 1.

This receptor was taken from a woman aged 60-75 years with COVID-19, enrolled during active disease. The sample was peripheral blood. The chain was built from TRBV7-2 and TRBJ1-2, and TRBD1 may be the D gene, going by 6 matching bases. The CDR3 protein sequence reads: CASSLGRGKGLNYGYTF. The base sequence is TGTGCCAGCAGCTTAGGCAGGGGAAAAGGCTTAAACTATGGCTACACCTTC.